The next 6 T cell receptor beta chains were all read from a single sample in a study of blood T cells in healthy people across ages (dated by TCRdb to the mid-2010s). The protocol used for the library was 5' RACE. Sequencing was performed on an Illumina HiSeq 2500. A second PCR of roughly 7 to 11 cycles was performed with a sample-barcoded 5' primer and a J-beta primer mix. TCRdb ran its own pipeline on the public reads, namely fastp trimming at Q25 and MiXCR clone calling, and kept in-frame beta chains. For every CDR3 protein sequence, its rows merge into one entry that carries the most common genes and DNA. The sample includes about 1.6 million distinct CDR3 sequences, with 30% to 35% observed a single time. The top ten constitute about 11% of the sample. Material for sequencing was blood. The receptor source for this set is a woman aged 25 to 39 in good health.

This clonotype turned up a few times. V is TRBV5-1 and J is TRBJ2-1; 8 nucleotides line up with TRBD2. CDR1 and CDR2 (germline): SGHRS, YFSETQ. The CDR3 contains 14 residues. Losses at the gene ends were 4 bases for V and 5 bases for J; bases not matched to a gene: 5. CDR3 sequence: CASSNQAGDNEQFF. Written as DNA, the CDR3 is TGCGCCAGCAGCAATCAAGCGGGAGACAATGAGCAGTTCTTC.

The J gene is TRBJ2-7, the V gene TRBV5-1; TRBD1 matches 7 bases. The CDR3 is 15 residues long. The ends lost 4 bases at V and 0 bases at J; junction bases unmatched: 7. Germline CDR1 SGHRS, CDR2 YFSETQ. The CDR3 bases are TGCGCCAGCAGCATAGGACAGGCGGTCTCCTACGAGCAGTACTTC. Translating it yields CASSIGQAVSYEQYF.

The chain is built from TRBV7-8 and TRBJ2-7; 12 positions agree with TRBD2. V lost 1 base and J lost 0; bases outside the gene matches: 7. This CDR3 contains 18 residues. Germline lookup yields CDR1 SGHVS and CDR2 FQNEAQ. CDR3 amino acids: CASSLGRTSGAHSYEQYF. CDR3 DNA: TGTGCCAGCAGCTTAGGCAGGACTAGCGGGGCCCACTCCTACGAGCAGTACTTC.

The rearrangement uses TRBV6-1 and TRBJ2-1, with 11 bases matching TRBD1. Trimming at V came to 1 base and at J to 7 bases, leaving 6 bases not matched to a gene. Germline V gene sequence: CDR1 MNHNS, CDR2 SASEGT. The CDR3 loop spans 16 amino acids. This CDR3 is CASSEGVGQGVNEQFF. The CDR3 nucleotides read TGTGCCAGCAGTGAAGGTGTGGGACAGGGGGTGAATGAGCAGTTCTTC.

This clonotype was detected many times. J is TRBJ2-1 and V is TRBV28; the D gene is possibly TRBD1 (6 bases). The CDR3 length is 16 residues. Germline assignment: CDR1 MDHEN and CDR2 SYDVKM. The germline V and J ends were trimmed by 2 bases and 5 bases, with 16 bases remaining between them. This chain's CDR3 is CASSLAPGTHNNEQFF. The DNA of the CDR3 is TGTGCCAGCAGTTTAGCCCCCGGGACACACAACAATGAGCAGTTCTTC.

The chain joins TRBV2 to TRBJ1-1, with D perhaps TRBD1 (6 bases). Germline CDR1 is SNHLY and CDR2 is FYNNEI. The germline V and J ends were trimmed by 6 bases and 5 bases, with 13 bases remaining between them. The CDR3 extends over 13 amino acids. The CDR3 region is CASRLTGYTEAFF. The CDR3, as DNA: TGTGCCAGCAGGCTCACAGGGTATACTGAAGCTTTCTTT.